This record looks at one T cell receptor (beta chain) sequence and its context. Its antigen specificity is not known. Per-base qualities were not stored, and no clone one base away is much larger. These data belong to a study of lymphopenia after photon versus proton radiotherapy (dated by TCRdb to about 2019). As for the study more broadly: In patients with gastrointestinal tumors who developed high-grade lymphopenia, the study compared the immunological effects of photon radiation therapy with those of proton radiation therapy. The cohort included some 20 patients with gastrointestinal tumors who developed lymphopenia after receiving either photon or proton therapy. The study was designed to characterize how the impact on the immune system differs between the two radiation modalities.

Libraries were constructed by the immunoSEQ multiplex PCR assay. Deep sequencing of rearranged TCR beta loci, alongside multiparametric flow cytometry, was used to profile T cell repertoires. TCRdb mirrors the immuneACCESS table, restricted to in-frame sequences. Some clones are absent from its copies; in checked studies, under half trace to an unresolved V gene, and the reason for the others is unknown. The sample table holds approximately 80,000 clones, of which approximately 82% were seen once. The ten largest clones capture over 1.1% of the sample. There are 13 amino acids in the CDR3, from cysteine to phenylalanine inclusive. Just CDR3 DNA is preserved here, 39 bases in frame from base 1. CDR1 and CDR2 (SGHVS, FQNEAQ) derive from the germline V gene. Cut back by 4 bases and 6 bases, the V and J ends lie 13 bases apart. Findings and caveats that apply to the study as a whole: Once the lymphocyte count had reached its nadir, the repertoires of photon-treated patients showed oligoclonal expansion, particularly of CD8+ Temra cells, and this expansion drove the decline in diversity. Across the cohort, among patients who died, a greater drop in TCR diversity after the nadir was inversely correlated with overall survival time. Proton-treated patients stayed relatively stable during treatment, while photon-treated patients lost naive T cells and TCR diversity and gained effector/memory populations. The survival association was examined only in patients who died, and the authors described better survival with proton therapy as a possibility, not as a demonstrated result.

The chain is assembled from TRBV7-8 and TRBJ2-7, with no confident D gene call. The clonotype originates from a man in his sixties with pancreatic cancer. The sample consisted of peripheral blood, taken from a patient treated with proton-based radiotherapy. The sequence in DNA is TGTGCCAGCAGCTCCACATGGGGTTCCGAGCAGTACTTC. Its amino acids are CASSSTWGSEQYF.